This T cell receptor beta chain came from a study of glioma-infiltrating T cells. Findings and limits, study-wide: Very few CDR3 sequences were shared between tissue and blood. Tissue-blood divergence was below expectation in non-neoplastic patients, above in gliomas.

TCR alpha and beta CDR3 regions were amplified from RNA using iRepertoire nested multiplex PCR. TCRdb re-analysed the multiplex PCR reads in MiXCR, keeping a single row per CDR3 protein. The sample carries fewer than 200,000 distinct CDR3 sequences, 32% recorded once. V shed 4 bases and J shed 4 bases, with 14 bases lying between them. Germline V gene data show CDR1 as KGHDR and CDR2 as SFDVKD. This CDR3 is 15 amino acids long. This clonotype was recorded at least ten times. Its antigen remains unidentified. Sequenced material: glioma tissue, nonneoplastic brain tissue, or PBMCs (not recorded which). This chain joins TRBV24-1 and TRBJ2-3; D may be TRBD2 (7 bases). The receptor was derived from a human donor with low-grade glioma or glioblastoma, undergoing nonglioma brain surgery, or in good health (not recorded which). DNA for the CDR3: TGTGCCACCAGTGACGGGGGGCTCGGGTCAGATACGCAGTATTTT. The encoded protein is CATSDGGLGSDTQYF.